A single sample gave rise to the 17 T cell receptor beta chains below, sequenced in a study of shared clonotypes between healthy human individuals. Method: immunoSEQ multiplex PCR; TCRdb's copy keeps in-frame clones and lacks some. There are 950,000 to 1,100,000 clones in the sample; approximately 72% occur only once, and roughly 1.4% lies in the top ten. Source material: memory CD4+ T cells sorted from blood. Subset defined: CD45RA-negative fraction. These receptors came from a man aged 18 to 29 in good health.

J is TRBJ2-1 and V is TRBV27, with 9 bases that match TRBD2. Germline values: CDR1 MNHEY, CDR2 SMNVEV (reference sequence). After removal of 6 bases from V and 0 bases from J, the junction contained 6 bases not matched to a gene. The CDR3 runs 16 residues. The CDR3 protein is CASRSSGAGSYNEQFF. The CDR3 coding sequence is TGTGCCAGCAGATCTAGCGGGGCCGGCTCCTACAATGAGCAGTTCTTC.

A note on this clone: In the same sample, other DNA sequences code for this CDR3. The rearrangement uses TRBV6-1 and TRBJ2-5; D is undetermined. Germline CDR1 is MNHNS and CDR2 is SASEGT. The ends were cut back, 1 base at V and 6 bases at J, with 0 bases in the middle. This CDR3 has 10 amino acids. CDR3 sequence: CASSEETQYF. The CDR3 DNA reads as TGTGCCAGCAGTGAAGAGACCCAGTACTTC.

The chain is built from TRBV10-2 and TRBJ2-1, with a weak D call TRBD2 (5 bases). The CDR3 sequence is 15 residues long. The germline gives CDR1 WSHSY, CDR2 SAAADI. Trimming took 6 bases from V and 5 from J, leaving 17 bases between them. CDR3 amino acids: CASRDETKRDNEQFF. The CDR3 coding sequence is TGCGCCAGCAGGGATGAGACCAAGAGGGACAATGAGCAGTTCTTC.

The rearrangement joins TRBV19 to TRBJ1-1; 7 nucleotides align to TRBD1. CDR3 size: 13 residues. Germline V lookup: CDR1 LNHDA, CDR2 SQIVND (reference sequence). The ends lost 8 bases at V and 1 base at J; junction bases unmatched: 4. As DNA, the CDR3 is TGTGCCAGTTCGACAGGGAAGAACACTGAAGCTTTCTTT. Translation gives CASSTGKNTEAFF.

The CDR3 reads CASSLRLAQTDTQYF. The CDR3 nucleotides read TGTGCCAGCAGTTTAAGACTAGCCCAAACAGATACGCAGTATTTT. The chain has TRBV27 and TRBJ2-3, with 7 bases that match TRBD2. V gave up 2 bases and J gave up 3 bases; unmatched junction bases: 5. The CDR3 is 15 residues long. Germline CDR1 MNHEY, CDR2 SMNVEV (reference sequence).

The CDR3 is CASSRIQGGRTYNEQFF. DNA for the CDR3: TGTGCCAGCTCCCGAATACAAGGAGGGCGGACCTACAATGAGCAGTTCTTC. The chain is built from TRBV18 and TRBJ2-1; tentatively, D is TRBD2 (6 bases). In germline, CDR1 is KGHSH, CDR2 LQKENI. CDR3 size: 17 residues. Trimming stripped 6 bases from V and 2 bases from J, with 20 bases between.

This clone turned up a few times. This rearrangement joins TRBV6-1 to TRBJ2-3; D may correspond to TRBD1 or TRBD2 (5 bases each). The germline V gene encodes CDR1 MNHNS and CDR2 SASEGT. Trimming shortened V by 2 bases and J by 10 bases, and 10 bases separated the two germline ends. This CDR3 is built from 12 residues. This chain's CDR3 is CASSENLGAQYF. The CDR3 nucleotides read TGTGCCAGCAGTGAAAACTTGGGGGCGCAGTATTTT.

The chain couples TRBV18 to TRBJ1-2; TRBD1 matches 10 bases. The length of the CDR3 is 12 residues. Germline V gives CDR1 KGHSH, CDR2 LQKENI. V was pared by 6 bases and J by 8 bases, with 3 bases of the junction left unmatched. The CDR3 protein is CASSGQGVGYTF. CDR3 DNA sequence: TGTGCCAGCTCCGGACAGGGGGTAGGCTACACCTTC.

V usage is TRBV7-3 and J usage is TRBJ1-2, with a weak D call TRBD1 (6 bases). Germline V gene data show CDR1 as SGHTA and CDR2 as FQGTGA. This CDR3 has 13 residues. The V and J ends lost 5 bases and 7 bases respectively, with 14 bases between them. The CDR3 DNA reads as TGTGCCAGCAGCCAAAGGGGGGGCTTTGGCTACACCTTC. It specifies CASSQRGGFGYTF. Looking up the rest from reference TRBV7-3 and TRBJ1-2 gives the full variable domain: GAGVSQTPSNKVTEKGKYVELRCDPISGHTALYWYRQSLGQGPEFLIYFQGTGAADDSGLPNDRFFAVRPEGSVSTLKIQRTERGDSAVYLCASSQRGGFGYTFGSGTRLTVV.

This chain links TRBV19 with TRBJ2-2, with D perhaps matching TRBD1 (5 bases). The CDR3 sequence is 14 residues long. V lost 3 bases to trimming and J lost 6 bases, with 11 bases between them. Germline CDR1 LNHDA, CDR2 SQIVND (reference sequence). The CDR3 coding sequence is TGTGCCAGTAGTATCCAGGGTATCGCCGGGGAGCTGTTTTTT. This codes for CASSIQGIAGELFF.

V is TRBV19 and J is TRBJ2-2, with 7 positions matching TRBD2. Germline V gene lookup returns CDR1 LNHDA and CDR2 SQIVND (reference sequence). CDR3 length: 16 amino acids. The V segment lost 4 bases and the J segment 1 base; nucleotides outside the gene matches: 6. The CDR3 protein is CASSRATSQNTGELFF. CDR3 DNA sequence: TGTGCCAGTAGTAGAGCGACTAGCCAGAACACCGGGGAGCTGTTTTTT.

The chain has TRBV14 and TRBJ2-3; weak D call: TRBD1 (5 bases). Per germline, CDR1 SGHDN and CDR2 FVKESK. The CDR3 is 13 residues long. With 4 bases removed from V and 6 bases from J, the gap between germline ends came to 11 bases. The CDR3 bases are TGTGCCAGCAGCCGCTCCAGGGCGGATACGCAGTATTTT. Translating it yields CASSRSRADTQYF.

V usage is TRBV6-5 and J usage is TRBJ1-3, with D hard to call. CDR1 MNHEY and CDR2 SVGAGI come from the germline V gene. The CDR3 sequence is 14 residues long. V shed 5 bases and J shed 3 bases, with 11 bases lying between them. CDR3 sequence: CASSPIGGGNTIYF. The CDR3, as DNA: TGTGCCAGCAGTCCCATCGGTGGTGGAAACACCATATATTTT.

Remarks on this clone: A much larger clone is a single base away; this may be a read error. Other nucleotide sequences from this sample produce the same CDR3. The chain carries TRBV7-2 and TRBJ2-7, with 11 bases fitting TRBD2. Germline CDR1 and CDR2: SGHTA and FQGNSA. CDR3 length: 16 residues. This chain's CDR3 is CASSSGLAGNIYEQYF. CDR3 nucleotides: TGTGCCAGTAGCTCCGGACTAGCGGGTAATATCTACGAGCAGTACTTC.

The DNA for the CDR3 is TGCGCCAGCAGCTTGCCACGATCCCCGGGACAGGGGATCCTAGCCAAAAACATTCAGTACTTC. Translating gives CASSLPRSPGQGILAKNIQYF. The V and J genes are TRBV5-1 and TRBJ2-4; 10 nucleotides agree with TRBD1. Per germline, CDR1 SGHRS and CDR2 YFSETQ. Losses at the gene ends were 1 base for V and 0 bases for J; bases not matched to a gene: 16. The CDR3 has 21 residues.

This rearrangement joins TRBV2 to TRBJ1-2; D gene ambiguous. Per the germline V gene, CDR1 is SNHLY and CDR2 is FYNNEI. This CDR3 is 14 amino acids long. The V gene lost 0 bases and the J gene lost 4 bases, with 9 bases spanning the gap. The CDR3 DNA sequence: TGTGCCAGCAGTGAAGCTTTTAGGGCCTATGGCTACACCTTC. The encoded protein is CASSEAFRAYGYTF.

In this sample, this clone turned up a few times. The genes are TRBV5-1 and TRBJ2-3; the match to TRBD2 covers 8 bases. Germline CDR1 and CDR2: SGHRS and YFSETQ. The CDR3 loop spans 15 amino acids. The V segment lost 4 bases and the J segment 5 bases; nucleotides outside the gene matches: 9. CDR3 in amino acids: CASSPSGSGIDTQYF. The CDR3 region has the DNA TGCGCCAGCAGCCCCAGCGGGAGTGGAATAGATACGCAGTATTTT. The full variable domain, its missing parts supplied by reference TRBV5-1 and TRBJ2-3, is KAGVTQTPRYLIKTRGQQVTLSCSPISGHRSVSWYQQTPGQGLQFLFEYFSETQRNKGNFPGRFSGRQFSNSRSEMNVSTLELGDSALYLCASSPSGSGIDTQYFGPGTRLTVL.